This T cell receptor (beta chain) was captured by sequencing in a study of T cell repertoires in cytomegalovirus infection. As regards this clonotype: Its antigen is unknown.

The CDR3 extends over 14 amino acids. Between the trimmed V and J ends, which lost 5 bases and 3 bases, there was a span of 11 bases. Germline assignment: CDR1 ENHRY and CDR2 SYGVKD. Overall study findings and caveats: CMV-specific TCR beta clonotypes restricted by HLA-C dominated the ex vivo response.

TCRdb fed the reads into MiXCR, producing one record per CDR3 protein. The sample yields about 570,000 distinct CDR3 sequences, around 40% seen once. The chain links TRBV10-3 to TRBJ1-5; D unclear. The clonotype comes from a human donor in good health (CMV status not recorded). Some clones in this sample may be carry-over from other donors' samples. Material: cultured PBMCs, obtained from culture after CMV antigen stimulation. The CDR3 sequence: CAISKDPNNQPQHF. In nucleotides, the CDR3 is TGTGCCATCAGTAAGGACCCCAACAATCAGCCCCAGCATTTT.